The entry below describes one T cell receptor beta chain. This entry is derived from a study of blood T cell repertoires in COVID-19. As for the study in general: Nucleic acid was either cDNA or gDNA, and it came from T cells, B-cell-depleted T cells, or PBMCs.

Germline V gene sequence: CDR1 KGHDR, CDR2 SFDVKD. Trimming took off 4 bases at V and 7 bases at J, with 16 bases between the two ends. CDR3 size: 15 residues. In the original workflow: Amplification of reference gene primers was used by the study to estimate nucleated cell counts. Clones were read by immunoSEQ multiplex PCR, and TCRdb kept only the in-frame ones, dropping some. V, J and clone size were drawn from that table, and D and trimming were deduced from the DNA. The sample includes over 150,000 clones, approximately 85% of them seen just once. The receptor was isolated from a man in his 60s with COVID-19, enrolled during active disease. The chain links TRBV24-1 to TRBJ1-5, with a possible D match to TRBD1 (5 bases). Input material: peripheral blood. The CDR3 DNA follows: TGTGCCACCAGTGACTCGGACAAATCCAAGCAGCCCCAGCATTTT. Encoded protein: CATSDSDKSKQPQHF.